What follows describes a single T cell receptor (beta chain). Original methodology: Amplification of reference gene primers provided the estimated nucleated cell counts. Here immunoSEQ multiplex PCR was the method, and the copy in TCRdb shows in-frame clones only, minus some. The D gene and trimming were derived from the DNA, and the V and J assignments and clone size from that table. Here the sample spans 65,000 to 75,000 clones, over 70% being singletons. The data belong to a study of blood T cell repertoires in COVID-19. Study-wide background: Acute and convalescent COVID-19 specimens originated in the United States, Italy and Spain. From T cells, B-cell-depleted T cells, or PBMCs came the material, which was cDNA or gDNA.

The germline V gene has CDR1 SGHTA and CDR2 FQGNSA. The CDR3 has 16 amino acids. With 3 bases clipped from V and 2 bases from J, the junction kept 5 bases outside the gene matches. Source material: peripheral blood. This chain joins TRBV7-2 and TRBJ2-1, with 9 nucleotides matching TRBD2. This clonotype was sampled from a human donor in a cohort sampled during active COVID-19. This CDR3 is CASSFKAGGPYNEQFF. The CDR3 coding sequence is TGTGCCAGCAGCTTTAAAGCGGGGGGTCCCTACAATGAGCAGTTCTTC.